The 23 T cell receptor beta chains listed next were all sequenced from one sample in a study of T cell repertoires in cytomegalovirus infection. No antigen has been assigned to these receptors. Via MiXCR, TCRdb re-called the reads, giving one row per CDR3 protein. The repertoire has roughly 60,000 distinct CDR3 sequences, around 34% of them found once; the top ten carry 70%. Sequencing was performed on PBMCs, sequenced either directly or after in vitro stimulation (not recorded which). The receptors come from a human donor in good health (CMV status not recorded). Some clones in this sample may be carry-over from other donors' samples.

The chain uses TRBV27 and TRBJ2-3; D uncertain. V shed 7 bases and J shed 0 bases, with 11 bases lying between them. Germline values: CDR1 MNHEY, CDR2 SMNVEV (reference sequence). This CDR3 region has 14 residues. The CDR3 nucleotides read TGTGCCAGCAAGTCCCTGGCGAGCACAGATACGCAGTATTTT. As protein: CASKSLASTDTQYF.

This clonotype was seen more than once but under ten times. V and J are TRBV12-3 or TRBV12-4 and TRBJ2-7; 11 positions agree with TRBD2. The V and J ends lost 6 bases and 5 bases, in that order; junction bases with no gene match: 9. The CDR3 sequence is 15 residues long. The CDR3 nucleotides are TGTGCCAGCAGCCCTACTAGCGGGAGTTCAGACGAGCAGTACTTC. The encoded protein is CASSPTSGSSDEQYF.

This rearrangement joins TRBV5-4 to TRBJ1-2, with D unresolved. V was cut by 0 bases and J by 4 bases, with 7 bases left in between. Looked up from germline, CDR1 is SGHNT and CDR2 is YYREEE (reference sequence). The CDR3 covers 13 residues. The CDR3 DNA follows: TGTGCCAGCAGCTTGGTGAAGGGCTATGGCTACACCTTC. Protein product: CASSLVKGYGYTF.

This clonotype was observed many times. The chain recombines TRBV7-2 with TRBJ1-5; perhaps TRBD1 as D (5 bases). Trimming stripped 1 base from V and 6 bases from J, with 16 bases between. This CDR3 is built from 16 residues. CDR1 SGHTA and CDR2 FQGNSA come from the germline V gene. The CDR3 DNA is TGTGCCAGCAGCTTAGATTTCGGCAGGGACCCTCAGCCCCAGCATTTT. Protein product: CASSLDFGRDPQPQHF. Looking up the rest from reference TRBV7-2 and TRBJ1-5 gives the full variable domain: GAGVSQSPSNKVTEKGKDVELRCDPISGHTALYWYRQSLGQGLEFLIYFQGNSAPDKSGLPSDRFSAERTGGSVSTLTIQRTQQEDSAVYLCASSLDFGRDPQPQHFGDGTRLSIL.

This clonotype was detected only a few times. The rearrangement uses TRBV12-3 or TRBV12-4 and TRBJ2-3, with D perhaps TRBD2 (5 bases). Trimming took 4 bases from V and 6 from J, leaving 5 bases between them. The CDR3 sequence is 11 residues long. The CDR3 region is CASSWEDTQYF. CDR3 coding DNA: TGTGCCAGCAGTTGGGAGGATACGCAGTATTTT.

This clonotype was found a few times. The chain uses TRBV4-1 and TRBJ2-2, with a weak D call TRBD2 (6 bases). Germline CDR1 MGHRA, CDR2 YSYEKL. V was shortened by 2 bases and J by 4 bases, with 20 bases between the two germline ends. This CDR3 is built from 18 residues. CDR3 sequence: CASSQPGAGSGGTGELFF. The CDR3, as DNA: TGCGCCAGCAGCCAACCGGGAGCCGGGAGTGGTGGCACCGGGGAGCTGTTTTTT.

This clonotype has only one observation. The chain couples TRBV6-2 or TRBV6-3 to TRBJ2-1, with D unclear. From germline, CDR1 is MNHEY and CDR2 SVGEGT. The CDR3 contains 14 residues. V was shortened by 2 bases and J by 8 bases, with 13 bases between the two germline ends. CDR3: CASSYADSRDEQFF. CDR3 nucleotides: TGTGCCAGCAGTTACGCGGATTCTAGGGATGAGCAGTTCTTC.

The J gene is TRBJ2-1, the V gene TRBV19; TRBD2 is a possible D gene (5 bases). The V and J ends lost 4 bases and 3 bases respectively, with 13 bases between them. CDR3 length: 15 residues. CDR1 and CDR2 from the germline V gene are LNHDA and SQIVND (reference sequence). The CDR3 is CASSKTEGGYNEQFF. Written as DNA, the CDR3 is TGTGCCAGTAGTAAGACCGAGGGCGGCTACAATGAGCAGTTCTTC.

This chain uses TRBV28 with TRBJ2-3, with D tentatively TRBD2 (6 bases). Trimming stripped 8 bases from V and 8 bases from J, with 11 bases between. The CDR3 covers 11 residues. CDR1 and CDR2 from the germline V gene are MDHEN and SYDVKM. The CDR3 sequence is CASWRGGTQYF. CDR3 sequence (DNA): TGTGCCAGCTGGCGGGGTGGTACGCAGTATTTT. Based on the CDR3 plus reference TRBV28 and TRBJ2-3, the full variable domain is DVKVTQSSRYLVKRTGEKVFLECVQDMDHENMFWYRQDPGLGLRLIYFSYDVKMKEKGDIPEGYSVSREKKERFSLILESASTNQTSMYLCASWRGGTQYFGPGTRLTVL.

The CDR3 bases are TGTGCCAGCAGTTTCCCCGGGACTAGTGGCACAGATACGCAGTATTTT. Amino acid sequence: CASSFPGTSGTDTQYF. V is TRBV12-3 or TRBV12-4 and J is TRBJ2-3, with 8 bases aligning to TRBD2. The CDR3 covers 16 residues. The V and J ends lost 3 bases and 1 base, in that order; junction bases with no gene match: 6.

The rearrangement uses TRBV27 and TRBJ1-1, with a possible D match to TRBD1 (6 bases). The CDR3 is 14 residues long. The V gene's germline CDR1 is MNHEY and CDR2 SMNVEV (reference sequence). V lost 1 base to trimming and J lost 6 bases, with 12 bases between them. The CDR3 DNA sequence: TGTGCCAGCAGTTTATTCGGGGGGCGGCCTGAAGCTTTCTTT. Amino acids: CASSLFGGRPEAFF.

The rearrangement joins TRBV27 to TRBJ2-1, with a weak D call TRBD2 (6 bases). Germline CDR1 and CDR2: MNHEY and SMNVEV (reference sequence). There are 18 residues in the CDR3. V gave up 5 bases and J gave up 4 bases, with 24 bases separating them. CDR3 region: CASSPPFEILAGYNEQFF. DNA for the CDR3: TGTGCCAGCAGTCCCCCGTTCGAGATTTTGGCGGGGTACAATGAGCAGTTCTTC.

In this sample, this clonotype turned up many times. This sequence joins TRBV7-2 and TRBJ1-1; D gene unclear. Germline V gene data show CDR1 as SGHTA and CDR2 as FQGNSA. CDR3 size: 17 residues. V lost 6 bases, J lost 0 bases, and 20 bases lay in between. CDR3 residues: CASSPRADVHLNTEAFF. The DNA of the CDR3 is TGTGCCAGCAGTCCCCGGGCAGACGTCCATCTGAACACTGAAGCTTTCTTT.

This rearrangement joins TRBV7-3 to TRBJ1-2; D unresolved. Germline CDR1 SGHTA, CDR2 FQGTGA. Between the trimmed V and J ends, which lost 1 base and 6 bases, there was a span of 0 bases. The CDR3 contains 10 residues. In nucleotides, the CDR3 is TGTGCCAGCAGCTTAAATGGCTACACCTTC. Translation gives CASSLNGYTF.

The CDR3 here is CSVTPTTGDLYEQYF. DNA of the CDR3: TGCAGCGTTACCCCCACCACAGGGGACCTCTACGAGCAGTACTTC. The chain uses TRBV29-1 and TRBJ2-7, with 7 bases that match TRBD1. V shed 5 bases, J shed 3 bases, and the junction held 13 bases outside the gene matches. The CDR3 loop spans 15 amino acids. Germline values: CDR1 SQVTM, CDR2 ANQGSEA.

Turning to this clonotype: A much larger clone sits a single nucleotide away, making a read error possible. The chain is built from TRBV12-3 or TRBV12-4 and TRBJ2-5, with D perhaps matching TRBD2 (5 bases). The CDR3 length is 15 residues. The CDR3 DNA reads as TGTGCCGGCAGTTCCGGATTACTAGGATTAGAGACCCAGTACTTC. It yields the protein CAGSSGLLGLETQYF.

The rearrangement joins TRBV20-1 to TRBJ1-1; D is unresolved. The CDR3 contains 14 residues. Deletions cut 2 bases from V and 1 base from J, with 11 bases between. Germline CDR1 DFQATT, CDR2 SNEGSKA (reference sequence). The CDR3 protein is CSARPLGPNTEAFF. The CDR3 coding sequence is TGCAGTGCTAGACCCTTAGGACCGAACACTGAAGCTTTCTTT.

The chain links TRBV7-2 to TRBJ2-1, with 9 bases fitting TRBD2. Per the germline V gene, CDR1 is SGHTA and CDR2 is FQGNSA. The CDR3 covers 15 residues. The J segment lost 2 bases and the V segment lost 3 bases, leaving 2 bases of the junction unmatched. Here the CDR3 reads CASSLGTSPYNEQFF. CDR3 sequence (DNA): TGTGCCAGCAGCTTGGGGACTAGCCCCTACAATGAGCAGTTCTTC.

This chain connects TRBV7-9 to TRBJ2-5; TRBD1 matches 8 bases. CDR1 and CDR2 from the germline V gene are SEHNR and FQNEAQ (reference sequence). This CDR3 is built from 14 residues. J was trimmed by 5 bases and V by 3 bases; bases with no gene match: 5. CDR3 sequence: CASSLQGARETQYF. CDR3 sequence (DNA): TGTGCCAGCAGCTTGCAGGGGGCTAGGGAGACCCAGTACTTC.

The chain combines TRBV7-3 with TRBJ1-6, with D hard to call. V lost 5 bases to trimming and J lost 8 bases, with 13 bases between them. The CDR3 extends over 14 amino acids. Germline-derived CDR1 and CDR2 are SGHTA and FQGTGA. CDR3 protein: CASSTSKVDSPLHF. In DNA form, the CDR3 reads TGTGCCAGCAGCACTTCAAAAGTTGATTCACCCCTCCACTTT.

The J gene is TRBJ2-2, the V gene TRBV7-2, with TRBD2 identical over 8 bases. J lost 1 base, V lost 6 bases, and 4 bases had no gene match. CDR1 and CDR2 (germline): SGHTA, FQGNSA. The CDR3 is 15 residues long. CDR3 sequence reads: CASRPGGVNTGELFF. DNA for the CDR3: TGTGCCAGCAGACCCGGGGGGGTGAACACCGGGGAGCTGTTTTTT.

This clonotype showed up many times. The chain employs TRBV11-2 and TRBJ1-1; tentative D call: TRBD1 (6 bases). The germline V gene has CDR1 SGHAT and CDR2 FQNNGV. This CDR3 has 15 amino acids. V was trimmed by 0 bases and J by 6 bases, leaving 14 bases between them. The CDR3 here is CASSLDHRARAEAFF. The CDR3 DNA reads TGTGCCAGCAGCTTAGATCACAGGGCCCGGGCTGAAGCTTTCTTT.

The rearrangement uses TRBV7-2 and TRBJ2-5; maybe TRBD2 (6 bases). Trimming removed 1 base at V and 2 bases at J, with 17 bases between. In germline, CDR1 is SGHTA, CDR2 FQGNSA. This CDR3 is 17 amino acids long. The DNA for the CDR3 is TGTGCCAGCAGCTTAGATTGGGGGGAATACCCACAAGAGACCCAGTACTTC. Translation: CASSLDWGEYPQETQYF. Supplemented by reference TRBV7-2 and TRBJ2-5, the full variable domain reads GAGVSQSPSNKVTEKGKDVELRCDPISGHTALYWYRQSLGQGLEFLIYFQGNSAPDKSGLPSDRFSAERTGGSVSTLTIQRTQQEDSAVYLCASSLDWGEYPQETQYFGPGTRLLVL.